The 22 T cell receptor beta chains in this list originate from one sample, sequenced in a study of graft-versus-host responses after intestinal transplantation. The method was immunoSEQ multiplex PCR; TCRdb's version includes in-frame clones alone and lacks a portion of them. The table lists 80,000 or so clones, about 90% of them singletons. The source was PBMCs, collected 98 days after intestinal transplantation. Receptors were obtained from a human patient who received an intestinal transplant, so some T cells may come from the graft donor.

The chain carries TRBV7-2 and TRBJ2-7; perhaps D is TRBD1 or TRBD2 (6 bases each). The germline V and J ends were trimmed by 2 bases and 3 bases, with 11 bases remaining between them. The CDR3 totals 14 residues. Germline CDR1 reads SGHTA; CDR2 reads FQGNSA. The DNA for the CDR3 is TGTGCCAGCAGCTTAAGGGGGGCCGGCTACGAGCAGTACTTC. Translation: CASSLRGAGYEQYF.

The chain links TRBV25-1 to TRBJ1-5; D gene unclear. V was pared by 5 bases and J by 2 bases, with 4 bases between. This CDR3 contains 12 residues. CDR1 and CDR2 (germline): MGHDK, SYGVNS. Here the CDR3 DNA reads TGTGCCAGCAGTCTTGGCAATCAGCCCCAGCATTTT. It yields the protein CASSLGNQPQHF.

The chain is built from TRBV10-3 and TRBJ2-1; D is perhaps TRBD2 (6 bases). The CDR3 totals 15 residues. Germline CDR1 and CDR2: ENHRY and SYGVKD. V dropped 7 bases and J dropped 3 bases, with 16 bases sitting between them. The CDR3 loop reads CAITVWRAGYNEQFF. Here the CDR3 DNA reads TGTGCCATCACTGTATGGAGGGCCGGCTACAATGAGCAGTTCTTC.

The CDR3 DNA reads as TGTGCCACCATTCCCCGGGTTTCCAATCAGCCCCAGCATTTT. It translates to CATIPRVSNQPQHF. J is TRBJ1-5 and V is TRBV6-5; D ambiguous. CDR3 length equals 14 residues. Trimming stripped 10 bases from V and 3 bases from J, with 16 bases between. Germline loops: CDR1 MNHEY, CDR2 SVGAGI.

This chain links TRBV11-2 with TRBJ2-1; D gene uncertain. CDR1 is SGHAT, CDR2 FQNNGV, per germline. The CDR3 has 14 amino acids. V lost 1 base, J lost 10 bases, and 14 bases lay in between. In DNA form, the CDR3 reads TGTGCCAGCAGCTTAGCAGCTCTCTTAGGGGAGCAGTTCTTC. This codes for CASSLAALLGEQFF. Full variable domain (outside the CDR3, taken from reference TRBV11-2 and TRBJ2-1): EAGVAQSPRYKIIEKRQSVAFWCNPISGHATLYWYQQILGQGPKLLIQFQNNGVVDDSQLPKDRFSAERLKGVDSTLKIQPAKLEDSAVYLCASSLAALLGEQFFGPGTRLTVL.

The chain carries TRBV6-5 and TRBJ1-5; the D is unclear. Between the trimmed V and J ends, which lost 6 bases and 0 bases, there was a span of 9 bases. The CDR3 has 14 amino acids. CDR1 is MNHEY, CDR2 SVGAGI, per germline. The CDR3 DNA reads TGTGCCAGCAGCCGTTATAGTAGCAATCAGCCCCAGCATTTT. It yields the protein CASSRYSSNQPQHF.

The rearrangement joins TRBV20-1 to TRBJ2-1, with D unresolved. The V end lost 3 bases, the J end lost 7 bases, and 1 base lay between the germline ends. Germline V lookup: CDR1 DFQATT, CDR2 SNEGSKA (reference sequence). The CDR3 has 9 amino acids. The CDR3 nucleotides are TGCAGTGCTAGTAATGAGCAGTTCTTC. It is translated as CSASNEQFF.

This rearrangement joins TRBV7-6 to TRBJ1-3, with TRBD1 as a possible D gene (6 bases). The germline CDR1 and CDR2 sequences are SGHVS and FNYEAQ. The CDR3 contains 15 residues. V was pared by 7 bases and J by 0 bases, with 13 bases between. This chain's CDR3 is CASTTGRGSGNTIYF. The CDR3 DNA is TGTGCCAGCACCACGGGCAGGGGCTCTGGAAACACCATATATTTT.

The V and J genes are TRBV5-1 and TRBJ2-5; a possible D gene is TRBD2 (5 bases). Germline CDR1 reads SGHRS; CDR2 reads YFSETQ. V lost 4 bases to trimming and J lost 5 bases, with 15 bases between them. This CDR3 region has 14 residues. The CDR3 loop reads CASSRTPRGETQYF. As DNA, the CDR3 is TGCGCCAGCAGCAGAACCCCCCGAGGGGAGACCCAGTACTTC. The entire variable domain, with the rest obtained from reference TRBV5-1 and TRBJ2-5, is as follows: KAGVTQTPRYLIKTRGQQVTLSCSPISGHRSVSWYQQTPGQGLQFLFEYFSETQRNKGNFPGRFSGRQFSNSRSEMNVSTLELGDSALYLCASSRTPRGETQYFGPGTRLLVL.

The genes are TRBV9 and TRBJ2-3, with 14 bases aligning to TRBD2. From germline, CDR1 is SGDLS and CDR2 YYNGEE. The CDR3 is 16 amino acids. With 2 bases clipped from V and 4 bases from J, the junction kept 3 bases outside the gene matches. This chain's CDR3 is CASSVAGLAGADTQYF. For the CDR3, the DNA is TGTGCCAGCAGCGTCGCGGGACTAGCGGGAGCAGATACGCAGTATTTT.

This chain uses TRBV7-9 with TRBJ2-1, with TRBD1 as a possible D gene (6 bases). Germline CDR1 SEHNR, CDR2 FQNEAQ (reference sequence). Trimming shortened V by 5 bases and J by 3 bases, and 17 bases separated the two germline ends. The length of the CDR3 is 16 residues. The CDR3, as DNA: TGTGCCAGCAGCCCAGATACAGGGTCCTTCTACAATGAGCAGTTCTTC. It is translated as CASSPDTGSFYNEQFF.

The J gene is TRBJ1-1, the V gene TRBV6-1; 9 bases align to TRBD1. V lost 6 bases to trimming and J lost 0 bases; unmatched junction nucleotides: 5. Germline loops: CDR1 MNHNS, CDR2 SASEGT. The CDR3 covers 15 residues. CDR3 sequence (DNA): TGTGCCAGCAGCCTCCGGGACAGGGTGAACACTGAAGCTTTCTTT. Amino acid sequence: CASSLRDRVNTEAFF.

The chain has TRBV19 and TRBJ1-2; 7 bases line up with TRBD1. This CDR3 is built from 17 residues. V lost 0 bases, J lost 4 bases, and 11 bases stayed unmatched. The V gene's germline CDR1 is LNHDA and CDR2 SQIVND (reference sequence). The CDR3 is CASSIDFLAGGSYGYTF. Here the CDR3 DNA reads TGTGCCAGTAGTATAGATTTTTTGGCAGGGGGAAGCTATGGCTACACCTTC.

In DNA form, the CDR3 reads TGTGCCAGCAGCTCGCCTTCGGACAGGGGATACAATGAGCAGTTCTTC. It specifies CASSSPSDRGYNEQFF. The chain joins TRBV7-6 to TRBJ2-1, with TRBD1 identical over 9 bases. V was pared by 4 bases and J by 4 bases, with 8 bases of the junction left unmatched. Germline V gene data show CDR1 as SGHVS and CDR2 as FNYEAQ. This CDR3 spans 16 amino acids.

The V gene is TRBV19, the J gene TRBJ1-1; D not resolved. Germline V CDR1 and CDR2: LNHDA, SQIVND (reference sequence). CDR3 length equals 13 residues. V was shortened by 7 bases and J by 8 bases, with 17 bases between the two germline ends. The CDR3 nucleotides read TGTGCCAGTATCTCCGGACGGAGGACCGAAGCTTTCTTT. As protein: CASISGRRTEAFF. The full variable domain, its missing parts supplied by reference TRBV19 and TRBJ1-1, is DGGITQSPKYLFRKEGQNVTLSCEQNLNHDAMYWYRQDPGQGLRLIYYSQIVNDFQKGDIAEGYSVSREKKESFPLTVTSAQKNPTAFYLCASISGRRTEAFFGQGTRLTVV.

The V gene is TRBV7-6, the J gene TRBJ2-7, with 7 nucleotides matching TRBD1. The CDR3 length is 15 residues. V dropped 5 bases and J dropped 5; count of bases not matched to a gene: 12. CDR1 and CDR2 (germline): SGHVS, FNYEAQ. CDR3 amino acids: CASSPIPGQRHEQYF. CDR3 nucleotides: TGTGCCAGCAGCCCTATACCGGGACAGCGCCACGAGCAGTACTTC.

The rearrangement uses TRBV7-8 and TRBJ2-5; 9 bases line up with TRBD1. Germline loops: CDR1 SGHVS, CDR2 FQNEAQ. The length of the CDR3 is 16 residues. Trimming removed 4 bases from V and 4 bases from J; junction bases left unmatched: 10. The CDR3 bases are TGTGCCAGCAGCTCCTCCGGGACAGGGCGGAGAGAGACCCAGTACTTC. It translates to CASSSSGTGRRETQYF.

CDR3 amino acids: CSVVLTGYFIDTQYF. In nucleotides, the CDR3 is TGCAGCGTTGTTTTGACAGGGTATTTTATAGATACGCAGTATTTT. The chain joins TRBV29-1 to TRBJ2-3, with TRBD1 matching 7 bases. CDR3 length: 15 residues. The V segment lost 4 bases and the J segment 5 bases; nucleotides outside the gene matches: 12. The germline V gene encodes CDR1 SQVTM and CDR2 ANQGSEA.

This clone has a single count. This chain joins TRBV28 and TRBJ2-7; D could derive from TRBD1 or TRBD2 (5 bases each). In germline, CDR1 is MDHEN, CDR2 SYDVKM. The CDR3 length is 15 residues. With 3 bases removed from V and 2 bases from J, the gap between germline ends came to 14 bases. For the CDR3, the DNA is TGTGCCAGCAGTTTTCAGGGAAGGGAGACCTACGAGCAGTACTTC. Translating gives CASSFQGRETYEQYF.

In this sample, this clone turned up once. The rearrangement joins TRBV6-5 to TRBJ1-5; no definite D call. This CDR3 region has 14 residues. V lost 2 bases and J lost 7, with 12 bases in between. Germline-derived CDR1 and CDR2 are MNHEY and SVGAGI. The CDR3 loop reads CASSYGDGAQPQHF. In DNA, the CDR3 is TGTGCCAGCAGTTACGGCGACGGAGCCCAGCCCCAGCATTTT.

This chain links TRBV4-1 with TRBJ2-7; D gene uncertain. From germline, CDR1 is MGHRA and CDR2 YSYEKL. V lost 0 bases and J lost 6, with 15 bases in between. The CDR3 totals 15 residues. The CDR3 nucleotides read TGCGCCAGCAGCCAAGATACGCGACAAATACCCGAGCAGTACTTC. Translating it yields CASSQDTRQIPEQYF.

The chain couples TRBV11-3 to TRBJ2-3; 13 bases align to TRBD2. V was clipped by 4 bases and J by 0 bases; unmatched bases: 1. This CDR3 has 16 residues. Looked up from germline, CDR1 is SGHNT and CDR2 is YENEEA. The CDR3 loop is CASSSGLAGSTDTQYF. In nucleotides, the CDR3 is TGTGCCAGCAGCTCGGGACTAGCGGGAAGCACAGATACGCAGTATTTT.